This T cell receptor (beta chain) was retrieved from a study of blood T cell repertoires in COVID-19. Study summary: From the United States, Italy and Spain came samples of acute and convalescent COVID-19. PBMCs, B-cell-depleted T cells, or T cells were the source of the cDNA or gDNA that made up the material.

The length of the CDR3 is 14 residues. Germline V gene data show CDR1 as SGHKS and CDR2 as YYEKEE (reference sequence). Deletions cut 3 bases from V and 3 bases from J, with 13 bases between. In the authors' methods: Researchers report that nucleated cell counts were estimated from reference gene primer amplification. Sequencing was performed with immunoSEQ multiplex PCR; in TCRdb, only in-frame clones are kept and a portion is missing. That table supplies the V and J calls and clone size; D and trimming were determined from the DNA. The table lists around 190,000 clones, roughly 81% of them singletons, with about 5% in the top ten.

The rearrangement uses TRBV5-5 and TRBJ2-7, with D possibly being TRBD1 (6 bases). Source material: peripheral blood. The sequence came from an elderly woman with acute or convalescent COVID-19. DNA for the CDR3: TGTGCCAGCAGCTCGGTGGACAGCGTCTACGAGCAGTACTTC. It translates to CASSSVDSVYEQYF. Complete variable domain (other parts from reference TRBV5-5 and TRBJ2-7): DAGVTQSPTHLIKTRGQQVTLRCSPISGHKSVSWYQQVLGQGPQFIFQYYEKEERGRGNFPDRFSARQFPNYSSELNVNALLLGDSALYLCASSSVDSVYEQYFGPGTRLTVT.